These 4 T cell receptor beta chains share one sample of origin, sequenced in a study of blood T cell repertoires in COVID-19. The protocol was immunoSEQ multiplex PCR, while the TCRdb copy is restricted to in-frame clones and leaves out a portion. The sample shows tens of thousands of clones, 88% of them seen only once. The sample was peripheral blood. These receptors were taken from a man in his forties or fifties with active COVID-19.

In this sample, this clone turned up a few times. The chain has TRBV5-1 and TRBJ2-7, with 7 positions matching TRBD1. Germline V gives CDR1 SGHRS, CDR2 YFSETQ. This CDR3 region has 13 residues. The V and J ends lost 0 bases and 6 bases, in that order; junction bases with no gene match: 3. CDR3 bases: TGCGCCAGCAGCTTGGGACAGGGTCCCGAGCAGTACTTC. This encodes CASSLGQGPEQYF. The entire variable domain, with the rest obtained from reference TRBV5-1 and TRBJ2-7, is as follows: KAGVTQTPRYLIKTRGQQVTLSCSPISGHRSVSWYQQTPGQGLQFLFEYFSETQRNKGNFPGRFSGRQFSNSRSEMNVSTLELGDSALYLCASSLGQGPEQYFGPGTRLTVT.

The genes are TRBV9 and TRBJ2-2; 7 positions agree with TRBD1. Trimming at V came to 0 bases and at J to 7 bases, leaving 12 bases not matched to a gene. The CDR3 is 17 amino acids. The V gene's germline CDR1 is SGDLS and CDR2 YYNGEE. This CDR3 reads CASSVVLTGWDGGELFF. The CDR3 DNA reads as TGTGCCAGCAGCGTAGTACTGACAGGGTGGGACGGCGGGGAGCTGTTTTTT.

This sequence joins TRBV9 and TRBJ2-1; 11 bases map to TRBD2. This CDR3 contains 15 residues. J gave up 8 bases and V 4 bases, and 8 bases lay outside the gene matches. Germline CDR1 is SGDLS and CDR2 is YYNGEE. As DNA, the CDR3 is TGTGCCAGCAGCTATAGCGGGGGGGCCTATGATGAGCAGTTCTTC. This translates into CASSYSGGAYDEQFF.

This chain links TRBV5-1 with TRBJ2-5, with D perhaps matching TRBD2 (5 bases). Germline values: CDR1 SGHRS, CDR2 YFSETQ. V lost 4 bases, J lost 3 bases, and 13 bases lay in between. This CDR3 has 14 amino acids. The CDR3 DNA reads TGCGCCAGCAGCCCCCGGACTGATAAAGAGACCCAGTACTTC. This translates into CASSPRTDKETQYF.